This TCR beta chain was identified during a study of T cell responses to AZD1222 COVID-19 vaccine. Study-level results: Spike was spanned by vaccine-associated CD4 TCRs, with dominance at 160-218 and 743-854.

CDR3 length: 14 residues. V dropped 6 bases and J dropped 2 bases, with 14 bases sitting between them. From germline, CDR1 is SQVTM and CDR2 ANQGSEA. This table comes from immunoSEQ multiplex PCR, and its TCRdb copy is limited to in-frame clones, with some not included. The sample consists of about 130,000 clones, about 90% of them appearing once. As concerns this clone: Its antigen is still unknown.

The source of this sequence is an adult in good health. The specimen was peripheral blood, collected on day 0 of AZD1222 vaccination. V is TRBV29-1 and J is TRBJ2-1; TRBD1 is a possible D gene (6 bases). CDR3 loop: CSVSDRPTYNEQFF. Here the CDR3 DNA reads TGCAGCGTCTCAGACAGGCCTACCTACAATGAGCAGTTCTTC.